This T cell receptor beta chain is drawn from a study of identical twins (dated by TCRdb to about 2016). In terms of the full investigation: To test whether fetal clonotypes persist, this study deep-sequenced TCR alpha and beta repertoires from monozygotic twins, from unrelated adults of various ages, and from cord blood. To rule out contamination, the twin experiments were replicated at different times with different library preparation protocols.

Only healthy Caucasian donors were included. Three pairs of female monozygotic twins, all aged roughly 18 to 29 years, were included in the twin cohort. RNA for TCR libraries was isolated from peripheral blood mononuclear cells. The CDR3 numbers 12 residues from cysteine through phenylalanine. The only DNA kept is the CDR3, 36 bases in frame from the first base. CDR1 SEHNR and CDR2 FQNEAQ are derived from the germline V gene (reference sequence). The junction carries 8 bases between V and J, which are trimmed by 4 bases and 6 bases respectively. Concerning this clonotype: There is no known antigen for this receptor. Nothing much larger sits one base from this clone, and base qualities are not available.

Library method: 5' RACE. Sequencing was carried out with an Illumina HiSeq 2000. Template switching added a universal primer binding site, and the final cDNA carried a unique molecular identifier that allowed TCR cDNA molecules to be counted accurately. Specific primers in the conserved constant-segment region were used to synthesize first-strand cDNA for TCR alpha and beta chains. To control for contamination, every cDNA library was double barcoded, receiving both a SMART-Mk sample barcode and Illumina barcodes. TruSeq adapter sequences, together with Illumina sample barcodes, were added in two successive PCR steps. Sequencing of the TCR alpha and beta cDNA libraries was done on the Illumina HiSeq platform using custom primers. The paper's processing steps were these. Unique molecular identifiers were extracted from raw reads with MiGEC, and CDR3 positions were determined with MiXCR. Recombination models were inferred per individual with the repgenHMM and IGoR tools using an EM algorithm. Shared clonotype analysis was performed with the tcR package in R, normalizing sharing by the product of cloneset sizes. To study raw recombination free of thymic and clonal selection effects, out-of-frame nonproductive sequences were analyzed. TCRdb took the public reads, trimmed them with fastp at Q25, ran MiXCR for clone calling and kept in-frame beta chains. Records with the same CDR3 protein are collapsed into one entry carrying the most frequent genes and DNA. None of the V and J calls come from the authors' own analysis; TCRdb made them. This sample is represented by fewer than 900,000 distinct CDR3 sequences; 18% of them were singletons. 13% of the sample rests with the top ten.

Overall study results and their limits: Recombination models systematically underestimated out-of-frame TCR alpha sharing in monozygotic twins but agreed with sharing between unrelated individuals. Excess twin sharing in beta out-of-frame sequences was weaker because fewer shared sequences lowered the signal-to-noise ratio. Compared with coincidental sharing between unrelated individuals, out-of-frame TCR alpha sequences shared between twins had an excess of sequences with low generation probability. Zero-insertion analyses could be partly confounded by invariant T cells such as MAIT and iNKT, although diverse VJ usage argued against such confounding for most clonotypes. Because the same donors could not be followed over many years, the conclusions depended on cross-sectional statistical analysis. Fewer insertions were carried by abundant cord blood beta clonotypes, a similar but weaker trend appeared in young adult naive repertoires, and no such trend appeared in memory repertoires.

These same data were also listed under a study on T cells expressing NK-cell markers. From the second report: Fewer than ten donors provided sorted CD3+CD56+NKG2C+, CD3+CD56+NKG2C- and CD3+CD56-NKG2C+ T-cell subsets, whose TCR beta-chain repertoires were profiled. Seven of the eight sequenced donors were HCMV-seropositive and one was HCMV-seronegative. To restrict sorting to alphabetaTCR-expressing T cells, an anti-gammadeltaTCR antibody was added in several experiments. For several donors, the dominant CD3+CD56+NKG2C+ clonotypes were among the top 10 CD8+ clonotypes and accounted for roughly 1.0-8% of CD8+ T cells. Those dominant clonotypes were again the most abundant among CD3+CD56-NKG2C+ cells in four donors, at about 25-60.1%. It remained unclear whether the expanded NKG2C-expressing T cell clones were specific for HCMV antigens. Randomly selected healthy volunteers, three men and five women, were used as the eight sequenced donors. A commercial ELISA kit detecting HCMV-specific IgG in serum was used to determine HCMV serostatus. For roughly six donors, bulk peripheral blood T-cell repertoires were also sequenced from unsorted PBMC. MIGEC was used to demultiplex reads and group reads by UMI, and MiTCR was used to assemble and quantify clonotypes. To exclude erroneous sequences, only TCR cDNA sequences supported by at least two reads were retained. The tcR package was used for downstream repertoire analysis, with clonotypes matched between fractions based on CDR3 nucleotide sequence plus V segment. VDJmatch was used to annotate antigen specificity against VDJdb, with one amino acid substitution allowed in CDR3.

What was sequenced was PBMCs. Recombination joined TRBV7-9 with TRBJ2-3, with no D gene named confidently. The receptor was isolated from a woman aged 18-35 years in good health. The DNA sequence reads TGTGCCAGCAGCTGGACCGGGGATACGCAGTATTTT. This encodes CASSWTGDTQYF.